A single sample gave rise to the 19 T cell receptor beta chains below, sequenced in a study of blood T cell repertoires in COVID-19. This table comes from immunoSEQ multiplex PCR, and its TCRdb copy is limited to in-frame clones, with some not included. The sample includes about 23,000 clones, 88% of them seen just once. Sequencing input: peripheral blood. These receptors all stem from a man in his 70s in a cohort sampled during active COVID-19.

This chain uses TRBV7-2 with TRBJ2-1; the D gene is possibly TRBD2 (6 bases). This CDR3 comprises 14 residues. V was trimmed by 5 bases and J by 10 bases, leaving 18 bases between them. Germline V CDR1 and CDR2: SGHTA, FQGNSA. CDR3 DNA sequence: TGTGCCAGCAGCCCCCGCCGCGGGGAGAGGGAGCAGTTCTTC. Translating it yields CASSPRRGEREQFF. Full variable domain (missing parts from reference TRBV7-2 and TRBJ2-1): GAGVSQSPSNKVTEKGKDVELRCDPISGHTALYWYRQSLGQGLEFLIYFQGNSAPDKSGLPSDRFSAERTGGSVSTLTIQRTQQEDSAVYLCASSPRRGEREQFFGPGTRLTVL.

This chain connects TRBV7-9 to TRBJ1-6; 8 positions agree with TRBD1. CDR1 SEHNR and CDR2 FQNEAQ come from the germline V gene (reference sequence). The CDR3 contains 15 residues. V was pared by 3 bases and J by 6 bases, with 4 bases of the junction left unmatched. The CDR3 DNA follows: TGTGCCAGCAGCTTTCGGGGACAGGCTAATTCACCCCTCCACTTT. This gives the protein CASSFRGQANSPLHF.

The chain employs TRBV5-6 and TRBJ2-7, with 7 bases matching TRBD2. Germline V gives CDR1 SGHDT, CDR2 YYEEEE. V was pared by 3 bases and J by 2 bases, with 5 bases of the junction left unmatched. The CDR3 length is 14 residues. The CDR3 region is CASSSERGTYEQYF. Written as DNA, the CDR3 is TGTGCCAGCAGCTCAGAGCGGGGTACCTACGAGCAGTACTTC.

The chain combines TRBV6-5 with TRBJ2-1, with no clear D. Trimming shortened V by 8 bases and J by 6 bases, and 14 bases separated the two germline ends. There are 13 residues in the CDR3. Germline-derived CDR1 and CDR2 are MNHEY and SVGAGI. CDR3 nucleotide sequence: TGTGCCAGCCGGGTTTCCTTGGGCAATGAGCAGTTCTTC. As protein: CASRVSLGNEQFF.

V and J are TRBV11-2 and TRBJ1-1; 7 nucleotides agree with TRBD1. CDR3 length: 13 amino acids. Germline V lookup: CDR1 SGHAT, CDR2 FQNNGV. With 4 bases clipped from V and 1 base from J, the junction kept 0 bases outside the gene matches. The CDR3 DNA reads as TGTGCCAGCAGCTGGACAGGGAACACTGAAGCTTTCTTT. It translates to CASSWTGNTEAFF. The complete variable domain, with remaining parts taken from reference TRBV11-2 and TRBJ1-1, reads EAGVAQSPRYKIIEKRQSVAFWCNPISGHATLYWYQQILGQGPKLLIQFQNNGVVDDSQLPKDRFSAERLKGVDSTLKIQPAKLEDSAVYLCASSWTGNTEAFFGQGTRLTVV.

The gene calls are TRBV28 and TRBJ2-7, with D hard to call. This CDR3 region has 10 residues. In germline, CDR1 is MDHEN, CDR2 SYDVKM. Trimming stripped 9 bases from V and 2 bases from J, with 5 bases between. CDR3 DNA: TGTGCCAGTGGCCCCTACGAGCAGTACTTC. As protein: CASGPYEQYF.

The chain couples TRBV7-8 to TRBJ1-1, with TRBD1 matching over 7 bases. Per germline, CDR1 SGHVS and CDR2 FQNEAQ. V dropped 5 bases and J dropped 1; count of bases not matched to a gene: 7. This CDR3 region has 15 residues. CDR3 amino acids: CASSLRDRSNTEAFF. For the CDR3, the DNA is TGTGCCAGCAGCCTCCGGGACAGATCGAACACTGAAGCTTTCTTT.

The rearrangement joins TRBV7-9 to TRBJ1-4; 9 bases align to TRBD1. CDR1 SEHNR and CDR2 FQNEAQ come from the germline V gene (reference sequence). The CDR3 sequence is 17 residues long. V lost 5 bases and J lost 4; bases outside the gene matches: 11. The CDR3 bases are TGTGCCAGCAGCCGACTTACAGGGGGCGCGGGTAATGAAAAACTGTTTTTT. This translates into CASSRLTGGAGNEKLFF.

The count of this clone is one. V gene TRBV6-4 combines with J gene TRBJ1-1, with D possibly TRBD1 on 6 matching bases. Germline lookup yields CDR1 MRHNA and CDR2 SNTAGT. Trimming left V 2 bases short and J 1 base short, with 17 bases between. The CDR3 has 17 residues. CDR3 sequence: CASSDPHNRVPNTEAFF. In DNA form, the CDR3 reads TGTGCCAGCAGTGACCCGCATAACAGGGTTCCGAACACTGAAGCTTTCTTT.

This clone turned up a few times. CDR3 residues: CAGGSWANNEQFF. DNA of the CDR3: TGCGCCGGGGGGTCATGGGCGAACAATGAGCAGTTCTTC. The chain combines TRBV4-1 with TRBJ2-1, with a tentative D call TRBD2 (6 bases). Trimming removed 11 bases from V and 5 bases from J, with 16 bases in between. The CDR3 extends over 13 amino acids. The germline gives CDR1 MGHRA, CDR2 YSYEKL.

The chain is built from TRBV20-1 and TRBJ1-1, with D possibly TRBD1 on 5 matching bases. CDR1 and CDR2 (germline): DFQATT, SNEGSKA (reference sequence). The ends were cut back, 3 bases at V and 0 bases at J, with 11 bases in the middle. The length of the CDR3 is 14 residues. As DNA, the CDR3 is TGCAGTGCTAGTGGATTAGGGGTGAACACTGAAGCTTTCTTT. It encodes CSASGLGVNTEAFF.

This clone was observed a handful of times. The V call is TRBV7-8, the J call TRBJ2-7, with TRBD2 matching over 10 bases. Trimming took 5 bases from V and 6 from J; bases not matched to a gene: 10. This CDR3 has 15 residues. From germline, CDR1 is SGHVS and CDR2 FQNEAQ. CDR3 amino acids: CASSTTLAGVGEQYF. CDR3 bases: TGTGCCAGCAGCACCACCCTAGCGGGAGTTGGCGAGCAGTACTTC.

The rearrangement uses TRBV7-9 and TRBJ2-3; D uncertain. Trimming took off 5 bases at V and 4 bases at J, with 19 bases between the two ends. The germline V gene encodes CDR1 SEHNR and CDR2 FQNEAQ (reference sequence). The CDR3 sequence is 16 residues long. CDR3 region: CASSEQDLSAADTQYF. The CDR3 bases are TGTGCCAGCAGCGAACAAGACTTGTCAGCCGCAGATACGCAGTATTTT.

The chain uses TRBV29-1 and TRBJ2-6, with D possibly TRBD1 on 6 matching bases. Germline lookup yields CDR1 SQVTM and CDR2 ANQGSEA. This CDR3 has 13 residues. V was cut by 6 bases and J by 2 bases, with 8 bases left in between. The CDR3 region has the DNA TGCAGCGTAGGGACAACTGGGGCCAACGTCCTGACTTTC. Encoded protein: CSVGTTGANVLTF.

V is TRBV5-1 and J is TRBJ2-3; 12 positions match TRBD2. Looked up from germline, CDR1 is SGHRS and CDR2 is YFSETQ. V was pared by 7 bases and J by 2 bases, with 5 bases of the junction left unmatched. The CDR3 is made up of 15 amino acids. As DNA, the CDR3 is TGCGCCAGCGGTCTAGCGGGAGGGCCCACAGATACGCAGTATTTT. As protein: CASGLAGGPTDTQYF.

This clone has just one count. The V gene is TRBV7-8, the J gene TRBJ1-2; D may be TRBD1 (6 bases). In germline, CDR1 is SGHVS, CDR2 FQNEAQ. This CDR3 is 14 amino acids long. Trimming removed 4 bases from V and 6 bases from J, with 15 bases in between. The CDR3: CASSSRAGADGYTF. The CDR3 DNA reads TGTGCCAGCAGCTCACGTGCGGGGGCTGATGGCTACACCTTC.

V usage is TRBV5-4 and J usage is TRBJ1-2; 9 positions match TRBD1. Trimming at V came to 1 base and at J to 8 bases, leaving 9 bases not matched to a gene. The germline V gene has CDR1 SGHNT and CDR2 YYREEE (reference sequence). The CDR3 loop spans 15 amino acids. The CDR3 sequence: CASSLFYRGLGGYTF. CDR3 DNA sequence: TGTGCCAGCAGCTTGTTTTACAGGGGGCTAGGCGGCTACACCTTC.

V is TRBV11-2 and J is TRBJ2-7; D might be TRBD1 (6 bases). The V and J ends lost 0 bases and 2 bases respectively, with 11 bases between them. The germline V gene has CDR1 SGHAT and CDR2 FQNNGV. The CDR3 consists of 15 residues. The CDR3 sequence: CASSLERGITYEQYF. The CDR3 DNA reads TGTGCCAGCAGCTTAGAAAGGGGGATTACCTACGAGCAGTACTTC.

The chain has TRBV28 and TRBJ2-5; weak D call: TRBD1 (6 bases). The CDR3 has 15 amino acids. Trimming left V 3 bases short and J 5 bases short, with 16 bases between. CDR1 and CDR2 (germline): MDHEN, SYDVKM. The DNA for the CDR3 is TGTGCCAGCAGTTTGGCAGGGGCGTCATGGGAGACCCAGTACTTC. Residues: CASSLAGASWETQYF.